In its sample, the clone carrying this T cell receptor beta chain was seen once. The antigen is unknown. This entry is derived from a study of T cell responses to AZD1222 COVID-19 vaccine. This table comes from immunoSEQ multiplex PCR, and its TCRdb copy is limited to in-frame clones, with some not included. The sample has about 180,000 clones, 70% to 90% seen once; the top ten hold 3.5% to 5.5%. Study observations and caveats: Along spike, vaccine-associated CD4 TCRs were found throughout, with dominance at 160-218 and 743-854.

The sample consisted of peripheral blood, taken 28 days after the second dose of the MenACWY control vaccine. The sequence was obtained from an adult who received the MenACWY meningococcal vaccine as a control.

DNA for the CDR3: TGCGCCAGCAGCTTGGTTCCGGGACTCTTCTCCAGTGGCTCCTACAATGAGCAGTTCTTC. Translated: CASSLVPGLFSSGSYNEQFF. The rearrangement uses TRBV5-1 and TRBJ2-1; a possible D gene is TRBD2 (6 bases). Germline-derived CDR1 and CDR2 are SGHRS and YFSETQ. Trimming took off 0 bases at V and 0 bases at J, with 22 bases between the two ends. The CDR3 runs to 20 residues.